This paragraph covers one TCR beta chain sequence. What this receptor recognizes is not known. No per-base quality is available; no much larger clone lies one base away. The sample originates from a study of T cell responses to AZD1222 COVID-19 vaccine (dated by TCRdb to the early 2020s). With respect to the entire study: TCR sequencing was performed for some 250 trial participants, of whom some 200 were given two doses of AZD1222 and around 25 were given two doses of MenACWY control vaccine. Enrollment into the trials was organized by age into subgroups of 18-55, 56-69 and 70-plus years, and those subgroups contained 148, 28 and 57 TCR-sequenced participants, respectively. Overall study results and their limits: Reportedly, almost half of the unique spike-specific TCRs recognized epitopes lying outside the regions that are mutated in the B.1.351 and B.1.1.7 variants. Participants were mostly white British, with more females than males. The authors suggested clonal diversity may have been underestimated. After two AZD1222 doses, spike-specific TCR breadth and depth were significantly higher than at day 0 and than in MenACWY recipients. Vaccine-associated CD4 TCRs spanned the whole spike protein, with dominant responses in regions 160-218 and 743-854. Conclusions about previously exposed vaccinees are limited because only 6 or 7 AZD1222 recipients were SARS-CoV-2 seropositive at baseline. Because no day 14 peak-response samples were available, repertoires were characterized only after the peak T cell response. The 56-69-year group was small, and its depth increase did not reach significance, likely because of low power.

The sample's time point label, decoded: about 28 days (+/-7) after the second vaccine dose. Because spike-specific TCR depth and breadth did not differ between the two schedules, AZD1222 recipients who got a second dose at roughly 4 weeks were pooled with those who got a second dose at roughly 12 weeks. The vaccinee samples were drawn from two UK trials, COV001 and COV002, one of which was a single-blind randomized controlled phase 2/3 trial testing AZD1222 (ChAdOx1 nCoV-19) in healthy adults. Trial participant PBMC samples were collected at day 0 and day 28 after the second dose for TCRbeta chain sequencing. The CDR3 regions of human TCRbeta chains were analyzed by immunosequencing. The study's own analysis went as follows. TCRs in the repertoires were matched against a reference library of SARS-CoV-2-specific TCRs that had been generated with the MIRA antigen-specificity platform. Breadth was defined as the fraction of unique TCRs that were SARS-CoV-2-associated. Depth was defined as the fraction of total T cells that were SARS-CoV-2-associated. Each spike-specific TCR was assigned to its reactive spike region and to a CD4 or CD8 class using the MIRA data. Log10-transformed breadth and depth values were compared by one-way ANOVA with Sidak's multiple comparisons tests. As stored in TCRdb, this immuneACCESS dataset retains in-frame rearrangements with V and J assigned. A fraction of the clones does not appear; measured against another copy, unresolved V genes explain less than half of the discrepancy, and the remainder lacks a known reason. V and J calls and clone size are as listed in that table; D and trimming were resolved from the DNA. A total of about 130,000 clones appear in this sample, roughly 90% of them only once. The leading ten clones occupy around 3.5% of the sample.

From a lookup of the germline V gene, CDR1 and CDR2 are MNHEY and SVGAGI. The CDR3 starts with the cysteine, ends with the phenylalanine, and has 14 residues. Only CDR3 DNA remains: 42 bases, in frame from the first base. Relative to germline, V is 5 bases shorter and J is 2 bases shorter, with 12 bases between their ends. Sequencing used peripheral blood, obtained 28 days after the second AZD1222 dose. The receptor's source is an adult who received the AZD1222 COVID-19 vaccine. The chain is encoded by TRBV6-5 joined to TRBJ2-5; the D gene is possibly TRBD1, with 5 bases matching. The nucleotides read TGTGCCAGCAGTCCGCCAGGGCGGCAAGAGACCCAGTACTTC. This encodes CASSPPGRQETQYF.